Below are 29 T cell receptor beta chains sequenced from a single sample in a study of blood T cell repertoires in COVID-19. Assay: immunoSEQ multiplex PCR; the TCRdb copy retains only in-frame clones and omits some. The profile shows under 250,000 clones, around 82% of them singletons. Source material: peripheral blood. The receptors derive from a woman in her 70s with acute or convalescent COVID-19.

The rearrangement links TRBV15 to TRBJ1-2, with no clear D. V shed 0 bases and J shed 6 bases, with 5 bases lying between them. Germline-derived CDR1 and CDR2 are LNHNV and YYDKDF (reference sequence). The length of the CDR3 is 12 residues. CDR3 in amino acids: CATSRDLDGYTF. Here the CDR3 DNA reads TGTGCCACCAGCAGAGATTTAGATGGCTACACCTTC.

The J gene is TRBJ1-5, the V gene TRBV6-5; D might be TRBD1 (6 bases). There are 14 residues in the CDR3. V lost 8 bases, J lost 0 bases, and 11 bases lay in between. Germline V lookup: CDR1 MNHEY, CDR2 SVGAGI. The CDR3: CASEPGHSNQPQHF. DNA of the CDR3: TGTGCCAGCGAACCGGGACATAGCAATCAGCCCCAGCATTTT.

This chain links TRBV30 with TRBJ2-5; tentative D call: TRBD1 (6 bases). The CDR3 length is 13 residues. CDR1 is GTSNPN, CDR2 SVGIG, per germline (reference sequence). V lost 3 bases, J lost 1 base, and 9 bases lay in between. The CDR3 here is CAWRSDSQETQYF. In DNA form, the CDR3 reads TGTGCCTGGAGGTCGGACAGCCAAGAGACCCAGTACTTC.

The rearrangement joins TRBV9 to TRBJ1-2, with unresolved D. V shed 1 base and J shed 2 bases, with 6 bases lying between them. The germline V gene encodes CDR1 SGDLS and CDR2 YYNGEE. The CDR3 is 13 residues long. The CDR3 loop reads CASSVSVNYGYTF. The CDR3 bases are TGTGCCAGCAGCGTAAGCGTAAACTATGGCTACACCTTC.

The chain joins TRBV15 to TRBJ2-2, with TRBD2 as a possible D gene (5 bases). The CDR3 is made up of 17 amino acids. Germline values: CDR1 LNHNV, CDR2 YYDKDF (reference sequence). Deletions cut 0 bases from V and 4 bases from J, with 15 bases between. The CDR3, as DNA: TGTGCCACCAGCAGAGATGGTCCGGGGTCGAGCACCGGGGAGCTGTTTTTT. It is translated as CATSRDGPGSSTGELFF.

The rearrangement uses TRBV19 and TRBJ2-2; 7 positions agree with TRBD1. V lost 5 bases to trimming and J lost 2 bases; unmatched junction nucleotides: 8. CDR3 length: 16 residues. CDR1 is LNHDA and CDR2 is SQIVND in the germline V gene (reference sequence). Written as DNA, the CDR3 is TGTGCCAGTAGTCCGCGTAGGGGGCCCAACACCGGGGAGCTGTTTTTT. Amino acid sequence: CASSPRRGPNTGELFF.

The chain combines TRBV7-2 with TRBJ2-2; tentatively, D is TRBD2 (6 bases). V was shortened by 2 bases and J by 1 base, with 8 bases between the two germline ends. The length of the CDR3 is 15 residues. Germline V gene lookup returns CDR1 SGHTA and CDR2 FQGNSA. CDR3 residues: CASSLLGGNTGELFF. CDR3 in DNA: TGTGCCAGCAGCTTACTCGGGGGGAACACCGGGGAGCTGTTTTTT.

This chain connects TRBV11-2 to TRBJ1-6; D is perhaps TRBD1 (6 bases). Trimming removed 5 bases at V and 7 bases at J, with 12 bases between. Germline V gene sequence: CDR1 SGHAT, CDR2 FQNNGV. The CDR3 covers 14 residues. The CDR3 loop is CASSPTGRNSPLHF. The CDR3, as DNA: TGTGCCAGCAGCCCAACAGGGCGGAATTCACCCCTCCACTTT. Complete variable domain (other parts from reference TRBV11-2 and TRBJ1-6): EAGVAQSPRYKIIEKRQSVAFWCNPISGHATLYWYQQILGQGPKLLIQFQNNGVVDDSQLPKDRFSAERLKGVDSTLKIQPAKLEDSAVYLCASSPTGRNSPLHFGNGTRLTVT.

The V gene is TRBV30, the J gene TRBJ2-2; 11 bases are a match to TRBD1. V was clipped by 8 bases and J by 7 bases; unmatched bases: 15. The CDR3 extends over 16 amino acids. Looked up from germline, CDR1 is GTSNPN and CDR2 is SVGIG (reference sequence). The CDR3 DNA reads as TGTGCCCTGAAGAGACCCGGACAGGGGGCTGTCGGGGAGCTGTTTTTT. Encoded protein: CALKRPGQGAVGELFF. Looking up the rest from reference TRBV30 and TRBJ2-2 gives the full variable domain: SQTIHQWPATLVQPVGSPLSLECTVEGTSNPNLYWYRQAAGRGLQLLFYSVGIGQISSEVPQNLSASRPQDRQFILSSKKLLLSDSGFYLCALKRPGQGAVGELFFGEGSRLTVL.

Remarks on this clone: Its ends do not fully match the called genes, so a read error is possible. CDR3 nucleotides: TGTGCCAGCAACTTACAGGGCCAGGGGCAGTACTTC. Protein product: CASNLQGQGQYF. V and J are TRBV11-2 and TRBJ2-7, with TRBD1 as a possible D gene (6 bases). Looked up from germline, CDR1 is SGHAT and CDR2 is FQNNGV. This CDR3 has 12 residues.

The V call is TRBV5-1, the J call TRBJ2-1; the match to TRBD2 covers 8 bases. The CDR3 spans 15 residues. V dropped 2 bases and J dropped 6; count of bases not matched to a gene: 7. Germline V gene data show CDR1 as SGHRS and CDR2 as YFSETQ. This CDR3 reads CASSFQSGGSNEQFF. DNA of the CDR3: TGCGCCAGCAGCTTTCAGTCGGGGGGGTCCAATGAGCAGTTCTTC.

V gene TRBV6-5 combines with J gene TRBJ1-2; perhaps TRBD1 as D (5 bases). The CDR3 is 14 amino acids. V was cut by 3 bases and J by 5 bases, with 13 bases left in between. Germline V CDR1 and CDR2: MNHEY, SVGAGI. CDR3 in DNA: TGTGCCAGCAGTTATGATCCAGGGTCTTATGGCTACACCTTC. This codes for CASSYDPGSYGYTF.

The chain recombines TRBV18 with TRBJ1-6; a weak D match, TRBD1 (6 bases). CDR3 length: 14 residues. V was clipped by 3 bases and J by 8 bases, with 11 bases between them. The V gene's germline CDR1 is KGHSH and CDR2 LQKENI. CDR3: CASSPRDKDSPLHF. The CDR3, as DNA: TGTGCCAGCTCACCCCGGGACAAGGATTCACCCCTCCACTTT.

This clone is a singleton in its sample. V usage is TRBV6-1 and J usage is TRBJ2-5, with TRBD2 matching over 10 bases. This CDR3 spans 15 amino acids. V was pared by 2 bases and J by 4 bases, with 4 bases of the junction left unmatched. The germline gives CDR1 MNHNS, CDR2 SASEGT. The CDR3 sequence is CASSEQASGGETQYF. The CDR3 bases are TGTGCCAGCAGTGAACAGGCTAGCGGGGGAGAGACCCAGTACTTC.

The chain employs TRBV18 and TRBJ1-1; TRBD1 is a possible D gene (5 bases). CDR1 and CDR2 from the germline V gene are KGHSH and LQKENI. The CDR3 has 14 amino acids. The V end was cut by 5 bases, the J end by 1 base, with 11 bases between. The CDR3, as DNA: TGTGCCAGCTCAGGATTCGACAGGAACACTGAAGCTTTCTTT. As protein: CASSGFDRNTEAFF.

The V and J genes are TRBV9 and TRBJ2-1, with 8 bases fitting TRBD1. CDR1 and CDR2 from the germline V gene are SGDLS and YYNGEE. The CDR3 spans 16 residues. V shed 3 bases and J 1 base; nucleotides not matched to a gene: 6. Here the CDR3 reads CASSGRQGRSYNEQFF. The CDR3 nucleotides read TGTGCCAGCAGCGGGAGACAGGGGAGATCCTACAATGAGCAGTTCTTC.

This clone was found a few times. The chain carries TRBV3-1 (or the pseudogene TRBV3-2) and TRBJ1-1; D not certain. The CDR3 spans 12 residues. Germline V lookup: CDR1 LGHDT, CDR2 YNNKEL (reference sequence). Trimming took off 1 base at V and 6 bases at J, with 6 bases between the two ends. This chain's CDR3 is CASSQARSEAFF. The DNA of the CDR3 is TGTGCCAGCAGCCAAGCCCGGTCTGAAGCTTTCTTT.

This clone was recorded only once. The chain joins TRBV6-5 to TRBJ2-5; 7 bases fit TRBD1. Germline-derived CDR1 and CDR2 are MNHEY and SVGAGI. The CDR3 covers 13 residues. Trimming cost V 5 bases and J 5 bases; bases outside gene matches: 5. CDR3 nucleotide sequence: TGTGCCAGCAGTCGTACAGGGGACGAGACCCAGTACTTC. As protein: CASSRTGDETQYF.

The V and J genes are TRBV2 and TRBJ2-7; 7 nucleotides match TRBD2. V was pared by 5 bases and J by 4 bases, with 8 bases of the junction left unmatched. This CDR3 spans 14 amino acids. The germline V gene has CDR1 SNHLY and CDR2 FYNNEI. Here the CDR3 DNA reads TGTGCCAGCAGTAGGGGAGCGGGGAGTTACGAGCAGTACTTC. This translates into CASSRGAGSYEQYF.

This chain links TRBV9 with TRBJ2-3; TRBD2 is a possible D gene (5 bases). Germline V gene lookup returns CDR1 SGDLS and CDR2 YYNGEE. V shed 4 bases and J shed 5 bases, with 17 bases lying between them. CDR3 length equals 15 residues. The CDR3 sequence: CASSRARRAGDTQYF. The CDR3 DNA reads as TGTGCCAGCAGCCGAGCCAGGCGGGCGGGAGATACGCAGTATTTT.

This clone was observed a few times. The genes are TRBV5-1 and TRBJ2-2; 9 bases match TRBD1. With V trimmed by 5 bases and J by 10 bases, 9 bases remained unmatched. The CDR3 runs 14 residues. The germline CDR1 and CDR2 sequences are SGHRS and YFSETQ. The CDR3 nucleotides read TGCGCCAGCAGGACCGGGACAGGGTCCCAGGAGCTGTTTTTT. This gives the protein CASRTGTGSQELFF.

This sequence joins TRBV27 and TRBJ2-1; D may be TRBD2 (6 bases). V was pared by 5 bases and J by 6 bases, with 23 bases between. The germline CDR1 and CDR2 sequences are MNHEY and SMNVEV (reference sequence). CDR3 size: 17 residues. The CDR3 loop is CASSRRGGAEWGNEQFF. Here the CDR3 DNA reads TGTGCCAGCAGTCGCAGAGGCGGGGCAGAATGGGGCAATGAGCAGTTCTTC.

This clone appeared a single time. The chain carries TRBV3-1 (or the pseudogene TRBV3-2) and TRBJ2-1, with 10 bases fitting TRBD2. Germline CDR1 LGHDT, CDR2 YNNKEL (reference sequence). CDR3 length: 13 residues. The V and J ends lost 4 bases and 8 bases, in that order; junction bases with no gene match: 2. For the CDR3, the DNA is TGTGCCAGCAGCCTTGGGACTAGCGATGAGCAGTTCTTC. Translation gives CASSLGTSDEQFF.

A word on this clone: A much bigger clone sits one base away, suggesting this may be a read error. Within the sample, other DNA sequences also encode this same CDR3. The V gene is TRBV5-1, the J gene TRBJ2-7, with 9 positions matching TRBD1. The germline V gene has CDR1 SGHRS and CDR2 YFSETQ. The CDR3 sequence is 15 residues long. V was pared by 0 bases and J by 1 base, with 2 bases of the junction left unmatched. This CDR3 is CASSLGGQGSYEQYF. In nucleotides, the CDR3 is TGCGCCAGCAGCTTGGGGGGACAGGGATCCTACGAGCAGTACTTC.

This chain connects TRBV11-2 to TRBJ2-1; 7 nucleotides align to TRBD1. The V segment lost 1 base and the J segment 4 bases; nucleotides outside the gene matches: 7. Germline V lookup: CDR1 SGHAT, CDR2 FQNNGV. The CDR3 has 16 residues. CDR3 sequence (DNA): TGTGCCAGCAGCTTAGCTGTGACAGGGATGTACAATGAGCAGTTCTTC. It is translated as CASSLAVTGMYNEQFF. The full variable domain, completed using reference TRBV11-2 and TRBJ2-1, is EAGVAQSPRYKIIEKRQSVAFWCNPISGHATLYWYQQILGQGPKLLIQFQNNGVVDDSQLPKDRFSAERLKGVDSTLKIQPAKLEDSAVYLCASSLAVTGMYNEQFFGPGTRLTVL.

The V call is TRBV7-9, the J call TRBJ2-7; D gene unclear. Germline V gene sequence: CDR1 SEHNR, CDR2 FQNEAQ (reference sequence). V was clipped by 1 base and J by 0 bases, with 10 bases between them. The CDR3 loop spans 15 amino acids. CDR3 DNA: TGTGCCAGCAGCTTAGGCCAGGCCAGCTCCTACGAGCAGTACTTC. It translates to CASSLGQASSYEQYF.

The V call is TRBV7-2, the J call TRBJ2-3, with TRBD2 matching 15 bases. Unmatched junction bases numbered 10, after V lost 5 bases and J lost 10 bases. The CDR3 runs to 16 residues. Germline V CDR1 and CDR2: SGHTA, FQGNSA. CDR3 bases: TGTGCCAGCAGCCTGGGACTAGCGGGGGGCCCCGGGCCGCAGTATTTT. This gives the protein CASSLGLAGGPGPQYF.

The chain couples TRBV3-1 (or the pseudogene TRBV3-2) to TRBJ2-2; no reliable D call. This CDR3 spans 12 amino acids. In germline, CDR1 is LGHDT, CDR2 YNNKEL (reference sequence). V was trimmed by 1 base and J by 9 bases, leaving 6 bases between them. In DNA, the CDR3 is TGTGCCAGCAGCCAAGGTGACAGGGAGCTGTTTTTT. It translates to CASSQGDRELFF.

This clone was counted a few times. The V call is TRBV9, the J call TRBJ2-3; a weak D match, TRBD2 (5 bases). Germline V CDR1 and CDR2: SGDLS, YYNGEE. The CDR3 spans 13 residues. V lost 6 bases to trimming and J lost 1 base, with 9 bases between them. CDR3: CASNLRGTDTQYF. As DNA, the CDR3 is TGTGCCAGCAACCTGCGGGGCACAGATACGCAGTATTTT.